This T cell receptor beta chain was captured by sequencing in a study of blood T cells in healthy people across ages. The CDR3 has 17 amino acids. V was shortened by 1 base and J by 4 bases, with 14 bases between the two germline ends. Germline assignment: CDR1 SGHTA and CDR2 FQGTGA. Primers used in a second PCR of roughly 6 to 11 cycles were a sample-barcoded 5' primer and a J-beta primer mix. Individual samples furnished no less than 2.5 million CDR3-containing paired-end reads apiece. In TCRdb, the 5' RACE reads were re-called with MiXCR into one record per CDR3 protein. This table holds approximately 940,000 distinct CDR3 sequences, around 48% found once. Study-level points and caveats: The study regarded diversity estimates from one million T cells as underestimates. Significant beta diversity loss was already apparent by age about 39, declining roughly linearly.

This clonotype appeared once. Its target is not known. Total RNA was isolated from each sample in quantities of at least 5 micrograms. The chain couples TRBV7-3 to TRBJ2-6; maybe TRBD1 (6 bases). The source of this sequence is a man aged 25 to 40 in good health. The sequencing input was blood. Here the CDR3 reads CASSLNRVGVGANVLTF. DNA of the CDR3: TGTGCCAGCAGCTTAAACAGGGTGGGCGTCGGGGCCAACGTCCTGACTTTC.